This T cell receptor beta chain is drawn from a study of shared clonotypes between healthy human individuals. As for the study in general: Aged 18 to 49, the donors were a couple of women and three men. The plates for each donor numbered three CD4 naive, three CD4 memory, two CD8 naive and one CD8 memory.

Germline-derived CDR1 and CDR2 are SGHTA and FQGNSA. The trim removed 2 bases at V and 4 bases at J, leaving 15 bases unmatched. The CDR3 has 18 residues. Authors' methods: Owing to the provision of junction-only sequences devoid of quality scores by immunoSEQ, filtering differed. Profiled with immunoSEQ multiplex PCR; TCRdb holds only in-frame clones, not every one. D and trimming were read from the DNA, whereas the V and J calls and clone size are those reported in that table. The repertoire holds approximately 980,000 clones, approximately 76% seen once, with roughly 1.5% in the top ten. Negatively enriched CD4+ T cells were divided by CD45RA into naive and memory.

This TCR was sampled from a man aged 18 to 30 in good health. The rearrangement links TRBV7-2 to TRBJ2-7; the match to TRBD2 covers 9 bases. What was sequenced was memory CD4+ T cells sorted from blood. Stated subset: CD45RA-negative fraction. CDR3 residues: CASSLYPSGAGGAYEQYF. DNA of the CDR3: TGTGCCAGCAGCTTATACCCATCGGGGGCGGGAGGGGCATACGAGCAGTACTTC. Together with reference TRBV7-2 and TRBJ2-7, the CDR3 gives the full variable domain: GAGVSQSPSNKVTEKGKDVELRCDPISGHTALYWYRQSLGQGLEFLIYFQGNSAPDKSGLPSDRFSAERTGGSVSTLTIQRTQQEDSAVYLCASSLYPSGAGGAYEQYFGPGTRLTVT.